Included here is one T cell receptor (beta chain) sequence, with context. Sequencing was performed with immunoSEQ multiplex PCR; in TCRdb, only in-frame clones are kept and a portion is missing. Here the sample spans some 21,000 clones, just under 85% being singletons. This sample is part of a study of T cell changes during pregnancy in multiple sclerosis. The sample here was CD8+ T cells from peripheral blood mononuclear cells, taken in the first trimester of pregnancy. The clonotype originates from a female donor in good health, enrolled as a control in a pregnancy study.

The CDR3 reads CASSDSEGALGYTF. CDR3 sequence (DNA): TGTGCCAGCAGTGACTCGGAGGGGGCGCTTGGCTACACCTTC. The chain couples TRBV6-4 to TRBJ1-2, with 7 bases fitting TRBD1. CDR1 MRHNA and CDR2 SNTAGT come from the germline V gene. The ends lost 0 bases at V and 7 bases at J; junction bases unmatched: 5. The CDR3 is made up of 14 amino acids.